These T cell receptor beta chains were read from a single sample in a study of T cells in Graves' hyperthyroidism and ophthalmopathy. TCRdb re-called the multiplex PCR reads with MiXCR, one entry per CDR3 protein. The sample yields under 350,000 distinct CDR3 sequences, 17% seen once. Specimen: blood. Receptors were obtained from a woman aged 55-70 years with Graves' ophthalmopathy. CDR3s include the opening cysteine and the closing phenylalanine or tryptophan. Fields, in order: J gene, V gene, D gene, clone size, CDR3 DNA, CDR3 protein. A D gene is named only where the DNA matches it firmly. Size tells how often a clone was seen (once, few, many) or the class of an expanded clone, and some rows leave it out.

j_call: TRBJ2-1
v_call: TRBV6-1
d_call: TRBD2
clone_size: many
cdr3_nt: TGTGCCAGCAGTTCGGGGGGGGGGAGGACAAGGTACAATGAGCAGTTCTTC
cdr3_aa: CASSSGGGRTRYNEQFF

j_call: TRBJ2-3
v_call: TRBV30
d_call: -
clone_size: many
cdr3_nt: TGTGCCCAAGTGGAGTCCACAGATACGCAGTATTTT
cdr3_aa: CAQVESTDTQYF

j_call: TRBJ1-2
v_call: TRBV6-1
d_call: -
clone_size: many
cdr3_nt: TGTGCCAGCAGTTACGTCTGGGACGGCACCGGCGGCTACACCTTC
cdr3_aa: CASSYVWDGTGGYTF

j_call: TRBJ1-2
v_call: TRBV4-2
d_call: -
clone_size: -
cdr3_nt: TGTGCCAGCAGCCAAGATATAGGGGTTGGGGACTATGGCTACACCTTC
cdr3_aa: CASSQDIGVGDYGYTF

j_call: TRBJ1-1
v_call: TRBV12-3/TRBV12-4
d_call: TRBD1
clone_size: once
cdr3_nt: TGTGCCAGCAGCCGGGACAGGGGGCGCGGGAACACTGAAGCTTTCTTT
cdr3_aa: CASSRDRGRGNTEAFF

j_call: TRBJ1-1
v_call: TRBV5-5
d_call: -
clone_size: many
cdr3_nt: TGTGCCAGCAGCCCAAACGTGGGCAGCGGGAATGAAGCTTTCTTT
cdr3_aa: CASSPNVGSGNEAFF

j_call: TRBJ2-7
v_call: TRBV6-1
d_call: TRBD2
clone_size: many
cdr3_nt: TGTGCCAGCAGTACAGCGGGGGGGAGCCCCTACGAGCAGTACTTC
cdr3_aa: CASSTAGGSPYEQYF

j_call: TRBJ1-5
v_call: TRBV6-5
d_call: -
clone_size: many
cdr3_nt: TGTGCCAGCAGTTACTCGTCCGGGGAGAATCAGCCCCAGCATTTT
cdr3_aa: CASSYSSGENQPQHF

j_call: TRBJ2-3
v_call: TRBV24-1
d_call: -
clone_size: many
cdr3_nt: TGTGCCACCAGTGGTTCAGCGATGAGCACAGATACGCAGTATTTT
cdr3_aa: CATSGSAMSTDTQYF

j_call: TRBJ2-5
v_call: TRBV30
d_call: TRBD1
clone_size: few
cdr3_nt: TGTGCCTGGAGTGGACAGGGCCAAGAGACCCAGTACTTC
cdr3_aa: CAWSGQGQETQYF

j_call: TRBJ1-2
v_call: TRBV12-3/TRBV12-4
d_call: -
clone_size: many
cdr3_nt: TGTGCCAGCAGGACCGATTACTATGGCTACACCTTC
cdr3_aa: CASRTDYYGYTF

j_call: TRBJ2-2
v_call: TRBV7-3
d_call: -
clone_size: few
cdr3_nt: TGTGCCAGCAGCTCTCTGGCTACCGATTACACCGGGGAGCTGTTTTTT
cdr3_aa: CASSSLATDYTGELFF

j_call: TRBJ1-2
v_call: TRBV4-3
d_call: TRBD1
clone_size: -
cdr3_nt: TGCGCCAGCAGCCACACCCGGGACAGGGAGAAATACACCTTC
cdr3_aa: CASSHTRDREKYTF

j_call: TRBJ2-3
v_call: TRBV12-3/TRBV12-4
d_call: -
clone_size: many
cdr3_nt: TGTGCCAGCAGTCCCTATTACACAGATACGCAGTATTTT
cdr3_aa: CASSPYYTDTQYF

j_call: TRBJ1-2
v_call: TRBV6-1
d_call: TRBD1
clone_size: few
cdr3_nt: TGTGCCAGCAGACCGACCCCGGGACAGGGTAATGGCTACACCTTC
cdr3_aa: CASRPTPGQGNGYTF

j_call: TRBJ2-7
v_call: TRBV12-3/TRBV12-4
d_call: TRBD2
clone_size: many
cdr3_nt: TGTGCCAGCAGTTCCCCCCGGGGGAGGGAGGCTTCCTACGAGCAGTACTTC
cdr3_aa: CASSSPRGREASYEQYF